Listed below are T cell receptor beta chains from one sample, sequenced in a study of immune evolution from preneoplasia to lung adenocarcinoma. Clones were sequenced by immunoSEQ multiplex PCR, and TCRdb holds only the in-frame ones, with some missing. The sample has 9,000 to 10,000 clones, 79% seen once. What was sequenced was FFPE lung adenocarcinoma in situ tissue. The source of these receptors is a person older than 75 with lung adenocarcinoma. Each CDR3 is given with its conserved first and last residue.

v_call: TRBV7-2; cdr3_aa: CASSLRGTGVTQYF
v_call: TRBV7-9; cdr3_aa: CASSRTLAGTNTGELFF
v_call: TRBV2; cdr3_aa: CASSEVAGMNEQYF
v_call: TRBV19; cdr3_aa: CASSIQDYGYTF
v_call: TRBV4-3; cdr3_aa: CASSQEFKNTEAFF
v_call: TRBV30; cdr3_aa: CAWSVQGAGELFF
v_call: TRBV19; cdr3_aa: CASSTQRALRTGELFF
v_call: TRBV7-9; cdr3_aa: CASSLDSLRPEKYF
v_call: TRBV19; cdr3_aa: CASSIKGPSGTGGFGSNQPQHF
v_call: TRBV25-1; cdr3_aa: CASSEWTGGEQYF
v_call: TRBV7-3; cdr3_aa: CASSLRGGGRTYEQYF
v_call: TRBV2; cdr3_aa: CASRVQGNTIYF
v_call: TRBV21-1; cdr3_aa: CASTRQGAKDTQYF
v_call: TRBV10-3; cdr3_aa: CAISEGAPGELFF
v_call: TRBV13; cdr3_aa: CASSSLLSGGAAGELFF
v_call: TRBV4-2; cdr3_aa: CASSQDLTGRQETQYF
v_call: TRBV5-5; cdr3_aa: CASSLAGQGVSTEAFF
v_call: TRBV7-2; cdr3_aa: CASSPRQATDTQYF
v_call: TRBV7-8; cdr3_aa: CASSRTENTEAFF
v_call: TRBV28; cdr3_aa: CASSLGPAGGGGYEQYF
v_call: TRBV7-9; cdr3_aa: CASSSGDRDYEQYF
v_call: TRBV29-1; cdr3_aa: CSVGRTEDTQYF
v_call: TRBV6-1; cdr3_aa: CASSEGPHMNTEAFF
v_call: TRBV5-4; cdr3_aa: CASSFTENYGYTF
v_call: TRBV9; cdr3_aa: CASSRAVQETQYF
v_call: TRBV6-5; cdr3_aa: CASSYLVGDGYTF
v_call: TRBV27; cdr3_aa: CASSRNWGGETQYF
v_call: TRBV4-1; cdr3_aa: CASSLSGDYEQYF
v_call: TRBV4-1; cdr3_aa: CASRVGQGAGGKLFF
v_call: TRBV6-5; cdr3_aa: CASSYSGYGYTF
v_call: TRBV16; cdr3_aa: CASTRIRGGTEAFF
v_call: TRBV29-1; cdr3_aa: CSATLGGYEQYF
v_call: TRBV6-5; cdr3_aa: CASRGDNYGYTF
v_call: TRBV7-8; cdr3_aa: CASSSWDYEQYF
v_call: TRBV11-3; cdr3_aa: CASSQVRVLNTEAFF
v_call: TRBV7-2; cdr3_aa: CASSAQGAGNSPLHF
v_call: TRBV29-1; cdr3_aa: CSVLTGWGRTF
v_call: TRBV6-5; cdr3_aa: CASRSNRAYEQYF
v_call: TRBV19; cdr3_aa: CASSVTVNTEAFF
v_call: TRBV5-1; cdr3_aa: CASREGGRGEKLFF
v_call: TRBV4-3; cdr3_aa: CASSPWTGENTGELFF
v_call: TRBV12-1; cdr3_aa: CASSFANRMGNYEQYF
v_call: TRBV7-2; cdr3_aa: CASSRQGGGNYGYTF
v_call: TRBV7-2; cdr3_aa: CASSLLPSSGANVLTF
v_call: TRBV2; cdr3_aa: CASSEGQQDGYTF
v_call: TRBV7-8; cdr3_aa: CASSLVGRDRNIQYF
v_call: TRBV5-1; cdr3_aa: CASSLGTGRPTGFYEQYF
v_call: TRBV25-1; cdr3_aa: CASSGDRAEKLFF
v_call: TRBV28; cdr3_aa: CASSLSGGSNQPQHF